These T cell receptor beta chains were read from a single sample in a study of T cells after yellow fever vaccination. TCRdb recomputed calls from the 5' RACE reads with MiXCR, one row per CDR3 protein. In the table there are 610,000 or so distinct CDR3 sequences, roughly an eighth of which are singletons. Sequenced material: PBMCs, taken on the day of the yellow fever booster vaccination. The origin of the receptors is a man aged 30 to 45 who received the YFV17D yellow fever vaccine. CDR3s include the opening cysteine and the closing phenylalanine or tryptophan. The order of the fields is J gene, V gene, clone size, D gene, CDR3 length, CDR3 DNA, CDR3 protein. D genes are given only for firm matches. Size is omitted from some rows. Given values are once, few, many or a class for expanded clones.

TRBJ2-5,TRBV6-2/TRBV6-3,few,.,15,TGTGCCAGCAGAGGCGGACAGCCGTACCAAGAGACCCAGTACTTC,CASRGGQPYQETQYF
TRBJ2-4,TRBV7-2,few,.,12,TGTGCCAGCAGCTTGGAGACGGGCACATCGTACTTC,CASSLETGTSYF
TRBJ2-2,TRBV6-2/TRBV6-3,few,.,11,TGTGCCAGCGATAGGTCTGGGGAGCTGTTTTTT,CASDRSGELFF
TRBJ2-5,TRBV20-1,.,TRBD2,15,TGCAGTGCTGGCTCTTCGGGACTAGCGGGAGAGACCCAGTACTTC,CSAGSSGLAGETQYF
TRBJ2-5,TRBV21-1,few,.,15,TGTGCCAGCAGCAAAGCAAGGGACGGTAAAGAGACCCAGTACTTC,CASSKARDGKETQYF
TRBJ2-7,TRBV4-2,few,.,14,TGTGCCAGCAGCCAAGGTCCGGAGTTCTACGAGCAGTACTTC,CASSQGPEFYEQYF
TRBJ2-2,TRBV7-3,.,.,17,TGTGCCAGCAGCTCCCTACCCGGGACCTCCGTAGGCGGGGAGCTGTTTTTT,CASSSLPGTSVGGELFF
TRBJ1-5,TRBV6-2/TRBV6-3,few,TRBD1,14,TGTGCCAGCAGTTACACAGGGGGACGTCAGCCCCAGCATTTT,CASSYTGGRQPQHF
TRBJ2-7,TRBV7-2,.,.,16,TGTGCCAGCAGCTTCTACGGGATCCCGCCAGGCAACGAGCAGTACTTC,CASSFYGIPPGNEQYF
TRBJ2-5,TRBV29-1,.,.,14,TGCAGCGTTGAATGGTTCTCCCACGGGGAGACCCAGTACTTC,CSVEWFSHGETQYF
TRBJ2-3,TRBV7-2,few,.,13,TGTGCCAGCAGCTTAATTGGGGTTGGTACGCAGTATTTT,CASSLIGVGTQYF
TRBJ2-7,TRBV5-1,.,.,12,TGCGCCAGCAGTAAAATGTCCTACGAGCAGTACTTC,CASSKMSYEQYF
TRBJ1-1,TRBV4-3,.,.,14,TGCGCCAGCAGCCAAGAGAGGGGTGTGGCAGGGCAACTCTTT,CASSQERGVAGQLF
TRBJ1-1,TRBV15,.,.,14,TGTGCCACCAGCAGAGATACCCATTGGACTGAAGCTTTCTTT,CATSRDTHWTEAFF
TRBJ2-1,TRBV20-1,many,.,13,TGCAGTGCTAGCGCCCGGGTTAACAATGAGCAGTTCTTC,CSASARVNNEQFF
TRBJ2-1,TRBV10-3,.,TRBD2,13,TGTGCCATCAGGACTAGCGGGTACAATGAGCAGTTCTTC,CAIRTSGYNEQFF
TRBJ1-2,TRBV24-1,.,TRBD1,16,TGTGCCACCAGTGAGGGGGGGACAGCACCCGACTATGGCTACACCTTC,CATSEGGTAPDYGYTF
TRBJ2-5,TRBV5-4,.,.,16,TGTGCCAGCAGCTTTGGCGGAGGGTTGGGCCAAGAGACCCAGTACTTC,CASSFGGGLGQETQYF
TRBJ2-3,TRBV7-2,few,.,13,TGTGCCAGCAGCTTAGGCTACGGGGATACGCAGTATTTT,CASSLGYGDTQYF
TRBJ2-3,TRBV7-2,.,.,16,TGTGCCAGCAGCTTAGGGACGGCCCCGGGAATAGATACGCAGTATTTT,CASSLGTAPGIDTQYF
TRBJ2-5,TRBV12-3/TRBV12-4,few,.,15,TGTGCCAGCAGTTTCGGAGGGACGATTAAAGAGACCCAGTACTTC,CASSFGGTIKETQYF
TRBJ1-5,TRBV10-3,.,TRBD1,16,TGTGCCATCAGTGACCGGACAGGGGGCGCGGGTCAGCCCCAGCATTTT,CAISDRTGGAGQPQHF
TRBJ2-7,TRBV12-3/TRBV12-4,many,.,13,TGTGCCAGCAGTAAAGACCAGGGGTACGAGCAGTACTTC,CASSKDQGYEQYF
TRBJ1-5,TRBV28,.,.,15,TGTGCCACTACTCGCCCGGGGGGTGGCAATCAGCCCCAGCATTTT,CATTRPGGGNQPQHF
TRBJ2-1,TRBV12-5,many,TRBD2,16,TGTGCTAGTGGTTTGGTACTAGGACTAGCCTACAATGAGCAGTTCTTC,CASGLVLGLAYNEQFF
TRBJ2-5,TRBV29-1,.,.,11,TGCAGCGTTCAACCTGGGGAGACCCAGTACTTC,CSVQPGETQYF
TRBJ2-2,TRBV11-2,few,TRBD1,16,TGTGCCAGCAGCTTCCAGGGGGCTGCGAACACCGGGGAGCTGTTTTTT,CASSFQGAANTGELFF
TRBJ2-7,TRBV20-1,.,TRBD1,14,TGCAGTGCCCACAGGGGGAGCCCATCCTACGAGCAGTACTTC,CSAHRGSPSYEQYF
TRBJ2-1,TRBV20-1,.,.,14,TGCAGTGCTAGAGTAGAGGGCGGTCGGAATGAGCAGTTCTTC,CSARVEGGRNEQFF
TRBJ2-7,TRBV5-1,.,TRBD2,16,TGCGCCAGCAGCATCGAACTAGCGGGAGGGCCCTACGAGCAGTACTTC,CASSIELAGGPYEQYF
TRBJ2-7,TRBV25-1,.,.,13,TGTGCCAGCGGGACCATTAGCGAGTACGAGCAGTACTTC,CASGTISEYEQYF
TRBJ2-3,TRBV6-2/TRBV6-3,.,TRBD1,18,TGTGCCAGCAGTTACTCGACAGGACAGGTTTGGAGCACAGATACGCAGTATTTT,CASSYSTGQVWSTDTQYF
TRBJ2-3,TRBV5-1,.,TRBD1,14,TGCGCCAGCTTTCCCGGACAGGGCTGGGATACGCAGTATTTT,CASFPGQGWDTQYF
TRBJ2-2,TRBV5-6,.,TRBD2,17,TGTGCCAGCAGCTTGGAAGTCCTAGCGGGGCGCACCGGGGAGCTGTTTTTT,CASSLEVLAGRTGELFF
TRBJ1-1,TRBV5-1,.,TRBD1,15,TGCGCCAGCAGCCGCTCCGGGACAGCTAACACTGAAGCTTTCTTT,CASSRSGTANTEAFF
TRBJ1-1,TRBV6-5,few,.,13,TGTGCCAGCAGTTCCCAAGGTGGGACTGAAGCTTTCTTT,CASSSQGGTEAFF
TRBJ2-1,TRBV20-1,few,.,15,TGCAGTGCTAGTCGACCTAGAACATCCTACAATGAGCAGTTCTTC,CSASRPRTSYNEQFF
TRBJ1-6,TRBV20-1,few,.,14,TGCAGTGCTAGAAGCACAGGGTCGCGGTCACCCCTCCACTTT,CSARSTGSRSPLHF
TRBJ2-7,TRBV5-1,.,.,15,TGCGCCAGCAGCTTGGCGGCAGGAGACGCTTACGAGCAGTACTTC,CASSLAAGDAYEQYF
TRBJ2-6,TRBV4-2,few,.,17,TGTGCCAGCAGCCACCGGGACGGTAGCTCTGGGGCCAACGTCCTGACTTTC,CASSHRDGSSGANVLTF
TRBJ2-1,TRBV7-2,.,.,14,TGTGCCAGCCTTCTTTCGCGGGAATACAATGAGCAGTTCTTC,CASLLSREYNEQFF
TRBJ2-7,TRBV7-6,.,TRBD2,14,TGTGCCAGCAGCTTAAAAGCGGGAGGTTACGAGCAGTACTTC,CASSLKAGGYEQYF
TRBJ2-1,TRBV20-1,few,TRBD2,17,TGCAGTGCATCCGGGACTAGCGGGAGTTCCCCCTACAATGAGCAGTTCTTC,CSASGTSGSSPYNEQFF